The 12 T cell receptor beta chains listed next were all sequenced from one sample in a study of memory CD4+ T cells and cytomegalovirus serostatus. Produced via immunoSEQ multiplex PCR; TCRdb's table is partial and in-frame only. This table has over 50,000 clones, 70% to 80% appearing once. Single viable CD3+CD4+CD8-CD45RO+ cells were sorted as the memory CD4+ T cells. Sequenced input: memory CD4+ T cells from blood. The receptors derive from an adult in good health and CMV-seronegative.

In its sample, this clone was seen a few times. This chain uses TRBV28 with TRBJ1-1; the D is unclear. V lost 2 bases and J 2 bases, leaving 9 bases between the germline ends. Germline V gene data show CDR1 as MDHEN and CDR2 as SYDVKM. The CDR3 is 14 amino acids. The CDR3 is CASSLIQTNTEAFF. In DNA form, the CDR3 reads TGTGCCAGCAGTTTAATCCAGACTAACACTGAAGCTTTCTTT.

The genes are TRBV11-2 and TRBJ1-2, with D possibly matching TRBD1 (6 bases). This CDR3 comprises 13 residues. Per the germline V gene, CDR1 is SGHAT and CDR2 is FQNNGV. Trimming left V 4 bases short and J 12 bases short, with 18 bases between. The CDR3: CASSSYREGSDTF. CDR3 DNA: TGTGCCAGCAGCTCCTACAGGGAGGGTTCAGACACCTTC.

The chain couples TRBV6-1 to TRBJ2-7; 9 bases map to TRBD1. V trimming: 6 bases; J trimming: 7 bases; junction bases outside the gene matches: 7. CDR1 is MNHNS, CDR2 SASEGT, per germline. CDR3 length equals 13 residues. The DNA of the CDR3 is TGTGCCAGCAGGCGGGACAGGGCCGAAGAGCAGTACTTC. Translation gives CASRRDRAEEQYF.

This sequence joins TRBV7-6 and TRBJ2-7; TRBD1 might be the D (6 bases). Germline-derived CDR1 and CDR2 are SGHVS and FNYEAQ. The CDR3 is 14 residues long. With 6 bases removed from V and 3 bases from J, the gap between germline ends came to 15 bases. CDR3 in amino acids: CASSQDQTGYEQYF. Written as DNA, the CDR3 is TGTGCCAGCAGTCAAGACCAGACAGGCTACGAGCAGTACTTC.

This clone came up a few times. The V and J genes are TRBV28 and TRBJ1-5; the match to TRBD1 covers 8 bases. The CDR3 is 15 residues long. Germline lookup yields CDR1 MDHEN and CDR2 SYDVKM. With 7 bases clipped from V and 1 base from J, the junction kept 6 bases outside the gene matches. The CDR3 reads CASNNRGSSNQPQHF. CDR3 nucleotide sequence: TGTGCCAGCAACAACAGGGGGTCCAGCAATCAGCCCCAGCATTTT.

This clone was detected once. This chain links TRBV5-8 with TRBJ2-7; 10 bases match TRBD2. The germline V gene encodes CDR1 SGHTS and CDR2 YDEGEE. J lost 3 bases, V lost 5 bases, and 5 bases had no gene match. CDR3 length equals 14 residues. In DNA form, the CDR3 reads TGTGCCAGCAGACCCCGACTAGCGGGCTACGAGCAGTACTTC. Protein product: CASRPRLAGYEQYF.

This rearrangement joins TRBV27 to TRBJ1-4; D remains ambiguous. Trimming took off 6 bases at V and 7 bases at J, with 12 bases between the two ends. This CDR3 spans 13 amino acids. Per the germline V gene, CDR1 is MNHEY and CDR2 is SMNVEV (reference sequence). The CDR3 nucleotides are TGTGCCAGCAGGGGCCACCTAATTGAAAAACTGTTTTTT. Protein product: CASRGHLIEKLFF.

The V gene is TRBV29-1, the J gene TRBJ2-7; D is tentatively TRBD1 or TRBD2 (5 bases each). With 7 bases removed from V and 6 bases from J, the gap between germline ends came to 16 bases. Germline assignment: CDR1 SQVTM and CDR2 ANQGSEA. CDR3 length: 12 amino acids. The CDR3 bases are TGCAGCGCACAGATGGGGCGGGCCGAGCAGTACTTC. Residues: CSAQMGRAEQYF.

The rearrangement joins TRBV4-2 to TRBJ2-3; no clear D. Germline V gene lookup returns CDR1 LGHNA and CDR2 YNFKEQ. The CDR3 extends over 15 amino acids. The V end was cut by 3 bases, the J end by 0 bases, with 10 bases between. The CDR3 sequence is CASSQEQTSTDTQYF. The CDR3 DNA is TGTGCCAGCAGCCAGGAACAGACTAGCACAGATACGCAGTATTTT.

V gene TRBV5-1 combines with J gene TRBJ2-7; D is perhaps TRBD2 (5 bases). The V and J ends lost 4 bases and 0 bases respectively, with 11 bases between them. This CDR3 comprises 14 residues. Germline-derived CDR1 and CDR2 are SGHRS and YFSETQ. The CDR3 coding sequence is TGCGCCAGCAGCCCCCGGGATTTCTCCTACGAGCAGTACTTC. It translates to CASSPRDFSYEQYF.

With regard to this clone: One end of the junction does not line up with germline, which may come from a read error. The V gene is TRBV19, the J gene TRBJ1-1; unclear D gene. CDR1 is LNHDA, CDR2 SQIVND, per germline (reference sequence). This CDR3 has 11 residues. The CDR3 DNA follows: TGTGCCAGTAGTATTGAGGCCGCAGTTTCCTTT. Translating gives CASSIEAAVSF.

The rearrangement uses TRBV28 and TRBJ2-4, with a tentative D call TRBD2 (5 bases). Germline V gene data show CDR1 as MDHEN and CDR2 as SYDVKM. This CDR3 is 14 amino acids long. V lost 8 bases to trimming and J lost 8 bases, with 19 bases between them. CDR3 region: CASSRVNGVDIQYF. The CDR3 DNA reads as TGTGCCAGCTCTCGGGTTAACGGGGTTGACATTCAGTACTTC.